The 24 T cell receptor beta chains in this list originate from one sample, sequenced in a study of blood T cell repertoires in COVID-19. The repertoire was sequenced with immunoSEQ multiplex PCR; TCRdb's copy has only in-frame clones and lacks some. The sample has some 96,000 clones, 70% to 80% seen once; the top ten hold about 12%. Material for sequencing was peripheral blood. Source of these receptors: a woman in her 70s with acute or convalescent COVID-19.

J is TRBJ1-3 and V is TRBV10-3; D is uncertain. Germline assignment: CDR1 ENHRY and CDR2 SYGVKD. The V end was cut by 4 bases, the J end by 3 bases, with 7 bases between. This CDR3 is 13 amino acids long. The CDR3 loop is CAISVGGGNTIYF. CDR3 nucleotides: TGTGCCATCAGTGTGGGAGGTGGAAACACCATATATTTT.

The sample holds one count of this clone. The chain uses TRBV5-8 and TRBJ2-5; D not resolved. Trimming took 4 bases from V and 5 from J, leaving 15 bases between them. CDR1 SGHTS and CDR2 YDEGEE come from the germline V gene. The CDR3 length is 14 residues. Here the CDR3 DNA reads TGTGCCAGCAGCCCATACACTGCGCGGGAGACCCAGTACTTC. Translated, it gives CASSPYTARETQYF. Filled out from reference TRBV5-8 and TRBJ2-5, the complete variable domain reads EAGVTQSPTHLIKTRGQQATLRCSPISGHTSVYWYQQALGLGLQFLLWYDEGEERNRGNFPPRFSGRQFPNYSSELNVNALELEDSALYLCASSPYTARETQYFGPGTRLLVL.

This clone showed up just a few times. The chain carries TRBV27 and TRBJ1-1, with 8 bases identical to TRBD1. CDR3 length equals 14 residues. CDR1 and CDR2 (germline): MNHEY, SMNVEV (reference sequence). J lost 0 bases, V lost 3 bases, and 0 bases had no gene match. CDR3 in amino acids: CASSLDRVNTEAFF. CDR3 DNA: TGTGCCAGCAGTTTGGACAGGGTGAACACTGAAGCTTTCTTT.

This clone occurred a few times. The rearrangement links TRBV4-3 to TRBJ1-2; the D gene is possibly TRBD1 (5 bases). V was clipped by 4 bases and J by 3 bases, with 18 bases between them. Germline V gives CDR1 LGHNA, CDR2 YSLEER. The CDR3 loop spans 16 amino acids. CDR3 region: CASSPVGEDEHYGYTF. CDR3 bases: TGCGCCAGCAGCCCTGTAGGGGAGGATGAGCACTATGGCTACACCTTC.

The gene calls are TRBV12-2 and TRBJ2-4; TRBD1, the table's D call, was not compared with the DNA. TRBV12-2 is flagged as a pseudogene. The CDR3 is 18 residues long. CDR3 sequence reads: CASRSKGQHELAKNIQYF. As DNA, the CDR3 is TGTGCAAGTCGCTCAAAGGGACAGCACGAGCTAGCCAAAAACATTCAGTACTTC.

A single count supports this clone. This sequence joins TRBV19 and TRBJ1-4; TRBD1 agrees at 7 bases. The trim removed 5 bases at V and 3 bases at J, leaving 6 bases unmatched. The length of the CDR3 is 15 residues. Germline V lookup: CDR1 LNHDA, CDR2 SQIVND (reference sequence). CDR3 sequence reads: CASSPTGTANEKLFF. Here the CDR3 DNA reads TGTGCCAGTAGTCCCACCGGGACAGCTAATGAAAAACTGTTTTTT. Based on the CDR3 plus reference TRBV19 and TRBJ1-4, the full variable domain is DGGITQSPKYLFRKEGQNVTLSCEQNLNHDAMYWYRQDPGQGLRLIYYSQIVNDFQKGDIAEGYSVSREKKESFPLTVTSAQKNPTAFYLCASSPTGTANEKLFFGSGTQLSVL.

CDR3 DNA sequence: TGTGCCAGTAATTCCGGGACAGGGCAAGGTTGGAGCGGTGAAGCTTTCTTT. It translates to CASNSGTGQGWSGEAFF. The V and J genes are TRBV19 and TRBJ1-1; 9 bases agree with TRBD1. The CDR3 covers 17 residues. Trimming took 7 bases from V and 7 from J; bases not matched to a gene: 19. Per germline, CDR1 LNHDA and CDR2 SQIVND (reference sequence).

The chain carries TRBV2 and TRBJ1-5; D is unresolved. Germline CDR1 reads SNHLY; CDR2 reads FYNNEI. The CDR3 extends over 13 amino acids. Trimming shortened V by 7 bases and J by 7 bases, and 14 bases separated the two germline ends. The CDR3 spells CASTTGFGQPQHF. The CDR3 DNA sequence: TGTGCCAGCACAACGGGATTCGGGCAGCCCCAGCATTTT.

The chain employs TRBV18 and TRBJ2-3; 11 nucleotides agree with TRBD1. V shed 2 bases and J 6 bases; nucleotides not matched to a gene: 4. Germline values: CDR1 KGHSH, CDR2 LQKENI. The CDR3 sequence is 15 residues long. CDR3 sequence (DNA): TGTGCCAGCTCACCAGGACAGGGGGCGATGGATACGCAGTATTTT. Amino acid sequence: CASSPGQGAMDTQYF.

This rearrangement joins TRBV6-4 to TRBJ1-1; a weak D match, TRBD1 (5 bases). Germline values: CDR1 MRHNA, CDR2 SNTAGT. The CDR3 consists of 13 residues. Deletions cut 6 bases from V and 4 bases from J, with 12 bases between. CDR3 nucleotide sequence: TGTGCCAGCAGCAGGGAATATCGCACTGAAGCTTTCTTT. Its translation: CASSREYRTEAFF.

The chain employs TRBV19 and TRBJ1-5; 7 positions match TRBD1. After removal of 5 bases from V and 4 bases from J, the junction contained 5 bases not matched to a gene. This CDR3 contains 14 residues. CDR1 and CDR2 from the germline V gene are LNHDA and SQIVND (reference sequence). DNA for the CDR3: TGTGCCAGTAGTGGCCGACAGGGTAATCAGCCCCAGCATTTT. It translates to CASSGRQGNQPQHF. Looking up the rest from reference TRBV19 and TRBJ1-5 gives the full variable domain: DGGITQSPKYLFRKEGQNVTLSCEQNLNHDAMYWYRQDPGQGLRLIYYSQIVNDFQKGDIAEGYSVSREKKESFPLTVTSAQKNPTAFYLCASSGRQGNQPQHFGDGTRLSIL.

The rearrangement joins TRBV7-2 to TRBJ1-4; D might be TRBD1 (5 bases). The CDR3 runs to 15 residues. The V end was cut by 1 base, the J end by 6 bases, with 12 bases between. Germline V gene lookup returns CDR1 SGHTA and CDR2 FQGNSA. CDR3 residues: CASSLVAGVDEKLFF. CDR3 in DNA: TGTGCCAGCAGCTTAGTCGCGGGGGTTGATGAAAAACTGTTTTTT. The whole variable domain, remainder taken from reference TRBV7-2 and TRBJ1-4, is GAGVSQSPSNKVTEKGKDVELRCDPISGHTALYWYRQSLGQGLEFLIYFQGNSAPDKSGLPSDRFSAERTGGSVSTLTIQRTQQEDSAVYLCASSLVAGVDEKLFFGSGTQLSVL.

The chain combines TRBV15 with TRBJ1-2; TRBD1 matches 7 bases. The V gene's germline CDR1 is LNHNV and CDR2 YYDKDF (reference sequence). This CDR3 has 15 residues. V was pared by 0 bases and J by 4 bases, with 5 bases of the junction left unmatched. The DNA for the CDR3 is TGTGCCACCAGCAGAGAGTCAGGGGGTGCCTATGGCTACACCTTC. Translated: CATSRESGGAYGYTF.

V usage is TRBV6-4 and J usage is TRBJ1-6; D is unresolved. V was pared by 4 bases and J by 5 bases, with 6 bases between. The germline V gene encodes CDR1 MRHNA and CDR2 SNTAGT. CDR3 size: 13 residues. The chain's CDR3 is CASSGGNNSPLHF. For the CDR3, the DNA is TGTGCCAGCAGTGGAGGAAATAATTCACCCCTCCACTTT.

The V and J genes are TRBV29-1 and TRBJ2-2, with D unresolved. CDR1 and CDR2 from the germline V gene are SQVTM and ANQGSEA. V shed 7 bases and J shed 5 bases, with 11 bases lying between them. The CDR3 extends over 12 amino acids. CDR3 protein: CSAPTQTGELFF. DNA for the CDR3: TGCAGCGCCCCAACACAGACCGGGGAGCTGTTTTTT.

This clone came up many times. The chain is built from TRBV19 and TRBJ1-1, with TRBD1 as a possible D gene (6 bases). This CDR3 has 14 amino acids. Germline loops: CDR1 LNHDA, CDR2 SQIVND (reference sequence). V was pared by 7 bases and J by 6 bases, with 18 bases between. CDR3 sequence reads: CASKPLYEGAEAFF. Written as DNA, the CDR3 is TGTGCCAGTAAACCCCTGTATGAGGGGGCTGAAGCTTTCTTT.

The V and J genes are TRBV9 and TRBJ1-1, with 8 bases fitting TRBD1. The CDR3 sequence is 16 residues long. CDR1 and CDR2 from the germline V gene are SGDLS and YYNGEE. The ends lost 4 bases at V and 4 bases at J; junction bases unmatched: 12. CDR3: CASSPTPDRGFTEAFF. The CDR3 nucleotides read TGTGCCAGCAGCCCTACCCCCGACAGGGGCTTCACTGAAGCTTTCTTT. Looking up the rest from reference TRBV9 and TRBJ1-1 gives the full variable domain: DSGVTQTPKHLITATGQRVTLRCSPRSGDLSVYWYQQSLDQGLQFLIQYYNGEERAKGNILERFSAQQFPDLHSELNLSSLELGDSALYFCASSPTPDRGFTEAFFGQGTRLTVV.

This clone appeared a single time. V gene TRBV12-3 or TRBV12-4 combines with J gene TRBJ1-2; 9 bases fit TRBD1. The CDR3 runs 13 residues. With 5 bases clipped from V and 7 bases from J, the junction kept 5 bases outside the gene matches. DNA of the CDR3: TGTGCCAGCAGTCTCGGGACAGGGTTTGGCTACACCTTC. The encoded protein is CASSLGTGFGYTF.

The J gene is TRBJ2-7, the V gene TRBV2; weak D call: TRBD1 (6 bases). This CDR3 region has 14 residues. With 8 bases removed from V and 3 bases from J, the gap between germline ends came to 17 bases. CDR1 and CDR2 (germline): SNHLY, FYNNEI. CDR3 amino acids: CASSQGGEFYEQYV. The DNA for the CDR3 is TGTGCCAGCTCACAGGGTGGTGAATTCTACGAGCAGTACGTC.

This sequence joins TRBV4-2 and TRBJ2-5; D is unclear. Looked up from germline, CDR1 is LGHNA and CDR2 is YNFKEQ. This CDR3 is built from 15 residues. Trimming removed 0 bases at V and 2 bases at J, with 10 bases between. The CDR3 region has the DNA TGTGCCAGCAGCCAAGAAGTAAACGCGCAAGAGACCCAGTACTTC. Translation: CASSQEVNAQETQYF.

The rearrangement joins TRBV19 to TRBJ2-2; 7 nucleotides align to TRBD2. The germline V gene has CDR1 LNHDA and CDR2 SQIVND (reference sequence). This CDR3 comprises 16 residues. Trimming removed 5 bases from V and 3 bases from J; junction bases left unmatched: 9. CDR3 DNA sequence: TGTGCCAGTAGTTTCGGGGAGGGCTGGGACACCGGGGAGCTGTTTTTT. It yields the protein CASSFGEGWDTGELFF.

This rearrangement joins TRBV5-1 to TRBJ2-3; 9 nucleotides match TRBD2. The germline V gene has CDR1 SGHRS and CDR2 YFSETQ. The V gene end was trimmed by 4 bases and the J gene end by 3 bases; junction bases not matched to a gene: 6. This CDR3 is built from 15 residues. CDR3 nucleotides: TGCGCCAGCAGCCAGCTAGCGGGGTTAACAGATACGCAGTATTTT. Protein sequence: CASSQLAGLTDTQYF.

This clone is a singleton in its sample. The chain's CDR3 is CASCPSGLTDTQYF. CDR3 nucleotide sequence: TGTGCCAGCTGCCCCAGCGGGCTCACAGATACGCAGTATTTT. The V and J genes are TRBV6-2 or TRBV6-3 and TRBJ2-3, with D possibly TRBD2 on 6 matching bases. V shed 8 bases and J shed 2 bases, with 14 bases lying between them. The V gene's germline CDR1 is MNHEY and CDR2 SVGEGT. The CDR3 length is 14 residues.

This clone was observed once. V gene TRBV6-5 combines with J gene TRBJ1-3; no clear D gene. The CDR3 extends over 14 amino acids. Trimming pared 6 bases from V and 0 bases from J, leaving 9 bases between. Germline V gene sequence: CDR1 MNHEY, CDR2 SVGAGI. CDR3 bases: TGTGCCAGCAGACCGAGAGACTCTGGAAACACCATATATTTT. Its protein product is CASRPRDSGNTIYF.